These T cell receptor beta chains were read from a single sample in a study of blood T cell repertoires in COVID-19. Sequencing was performed with immunoSEQ multiplex PCR; in TCRdb, only in-frame clones are kept and a portion is missing. The repertoire holds some 210,000 clones, about 84% seen once, with 4.3% in the top ten. Sample: PBMCs or T cells enriched from blood (not recorded which). These receptors were obtained from a young man with acute COVID-19. The CDR3 runs from the conserved cysteine through the conserved F or W. A D gene is named only where the DNA matches it firmly. The listing skips clone size in some rows; elsewhere it reads once, few, many or a size class.

clone size,D gene,V gene,J gene,CDR3 protein,CDR3 DNA
once,TRBD2,TRBV4-2,TRBJ2-1,CASSTPGGGGGFPGNEQFF,TGTGCCAGCAGCACCCCGGGAGGCGGGGGAGGCTTTCCGGGCAATGAGCAGTTCTTC
NA,TRBD2,TRBV5-6,TRBJ2-5,CASSSVSGGAGKTQYF,TGTGCCAGCAGCTCGGTTAGCGGGGGGGCCGGAAAGACCCAGTACTTC
NA,TRBD2,TRBV2,TRBJ2-5,CASSRSGGAGETQYF,TGTGCCAGCAGTCGTAGCGGGGGGGCTGGGGAGACCCAGTACTTC
few,NA,TRBV27,TRBJ1-6,CASSPTRFSSSPLHF,TGTGCCAGCAGTCCTACCCGGTTTAGTAGTTCACCCCTCCACTTT
NA,TRBD1,TRBV28,TRBJ1-1,CASSLFWDRGLNTEAFF,TGTGCCAGCAGTTTATTCTGGGACAGGGGATTGAACACTGAAGCTTTCTTT
NA,NA,TRBV11-2,TRBJ2-1,CASLGQGLNEQFF,TGTGCCAGCCTTGGGCAGGGGCTCAATGAGCAGTTCTTC
NA,NA,TRBV19,TRBJ1-6,CASKVGVGNSPLHF,TGTGCCAGTAAGGTAGGGGTGGGTAATTCACCCCTCCACTTT
NA,NA,TRBV5-1,TRBJ1-5,CASSLDSYSNQPQHF,TGCGCCAGCAGCCTTGACAGTTACAGCAATCAGCCCCAGCATTTT
NA,NA,TRBV18,TRBJ2-7,CASSPRGGDTTPFYEQYF,TGTGCCAGCTCACCACGGGGGGGGGACACGACCCCCTTTTACGAGCAGTACTTC
NA,NA,TRBV28,TRBJ1-5,CASSFRAGSNQPQHF,TGTGCCAGCAGTTTTCGGGCAGGGTCGAATCAGCCCCAGCATTTT
NA,NA,TRBV6-4,TRBJ1-5,CASSDPVGDIEPQHF,TGTGCCAGCAGTGACCCCGTGGGGGACATTGAGCCCCAGCATTTT
NA,NA,TRBV19,TRBJ1-4,CASSTFRQSPNEKLFF,TGTGCCAGTAGTACATTTCGACAGTCACCTAATGAAAAACTGTTTTTT
NA,NA,TRBV30,TRBJ1-6,CAWSGGLGNSPLHF,TGTGCCTGGAGTGGGGGGCTCGGGAATTCACCCCTCCACTTT
NA,NA,TRBV11-1,TRBJ2-5,CASSFVRKETQYF,TGTGCCAGCAGCTTCGTTCGTAAAGAGACCCAGTACTTC
NA,TRBD1,TRBV19,TRBJ2-2,CASNIPGQGAGELFF,TGTGCCAGTAATATCCCGGGACAGGGGGCCGGGGAGCTGTTTTTT
few,NA,TRBV5-1,TRBJ2-5,CASSFRDQETQYF,TGCGCCAGCAGCTTCAGGGACCAAGAGACCCAGTACTTC
once,NA,TRBV5-4,TRBJ1-6,CASSPSQGINSPLHF,TGTGCCAGCAGCCCGTCACAGGGTATTAATTCACCCCTCCACTTT
few,TRBD1,TRBV19,TRBJ2-7,CASSITDREREQYF,TGTGCCAGTAGTATAACAGACAGGGAACGCGAGCAGTACTTC
NA,NA,TRBV9,TRBJ1-1,CASSPGNTEAFF,TGTGCCAGCAGTCCCGGGAACACTGAAGCTTTCTTT
once,TRBD2,TRBV27,TRBJ2-7,CASRPSGGNYEQYF,TGTGCCAGCAGACCTAGCGGGGGGAACTACGAGCAGTACTTC
NA,NA,TRBV15,TRBJ1-2,CATSTETQRDGYTF,TGTGCCACCAGCACAGAGACCCAACGGGATGGCTACACCTTC
NA,NA,TRBV6-5,TRBJ1-2,CASSPGEGEGYGYTF,TGTGCCAGCAGCCCCGGGGAGGGGGAAGGATATGGCTACACCTTC
few,NA,TRBV4-1,TRBJ1-5,CASSQEERNQPQHF,TGCGCCAGCAGCCAAGAAGAGCGCAATCAGCCCCAGCATTTT
few,TRBD2,TRBV11-2,TRBJ2-7,CASSLVAGAGEQYF,TGTGCCAGCAGCTTAGTAGCGGGGGCTGGCGAGCAGTACTTC
NA,TRBD1,TRBV27,TRBJ1-3,CASSGQGLGGNTIYF,TGTGCCAGCAGTGGACAGGGTTTGGGTGGAAACACCATATATTTT
NA,NA,TRBV24-1,TRBJ1-5,CATSDFPVRWPQHF,TGTGCCACCAGTGATTTCCCGGTTAGATGGCCCCAGCATTTT
NA,TRBD1,TRBV28,TRBJ2-1,CASSPTTGLGYNEQFF,TGTGCCAGCAGTCCAACGACAGGGTTAGGCTACAATGAGCAGTTCTTC
NA,NA,TRBV9,TRBJ1-1,CASSVVEAYTEAFF,TGTGCCAGCAGCGTAGTAGAGGCCTACACTGAAGCTTTCTTT
NA,NA,TRBV12-3/TRBV12-4,TRBJ2-2,CASSPGGHGELFF,TGTGCCAGCAGCCCGGGGGGCCACGGGGAGCTGTTTTTT
NA,NA,TRBV11-2,TRBJ1-6,CASSRSGNNSPLHF,TGTGCCAGCAGCCGATCGGGGAACAATTCACCCCTCCACTTT
NA,NA,TRBV30,TRBJ1-5,CAWRDSDSRNQPQHF,TGTGCCTGGAGAGATTCGGACAGCCGCAATCAGCCCCAGCATTTT
NA,NA,TRBV20-1,TRBJ2-1,CSARPVLEQFF,TGCAGTGCTAGACCCGTCCTTGAGCAGTTCTTC
NA,TRBD1,TRBV6-1,TRBJ1-2,CASSELTGTYGYTF,TGTGCCAGCAGTGAACTGACAGGGACCTATGGCTACACCTTC
NA,NA,TRBV7-3,TRBJ2-2,CASSLYNTGELFF,TGTGCCAGCAGCCTCTATAACACCGGGGAGCTGTTTTTT
NA,NA,TRBV4-1,TRBJ1-2,CASSQGAGYYGYTF,TGCGCCAGCAGCCAAGGGGCAGGGTACTATGGCTACACCTTC
NA,TRBD2,TRBV7-9,TRBJ2-1,CASSPLGSGGANEQFF,TGTGCCAGCAGCCCCCTAGGTAGCGGGGGGGCCAATGAGCAGTTCTTC
NA,NA,TRBV30,TRBJ2-3,CAWSVSDLTDTQYF,TGTGCCTGGAGTGTTAGCGATCTCACAGATACGCAGTATTTT
once,NA,TRBV28,TRBJ1-1,CASSGHLTEAFF,TGTGCCAGCAGCGGACACTTAACTGAAGCTTTCTTT
once,TRBD1,TRBV27,TRBJ1-5,CASSAQGAGNQPQHF,TGTGCCAGCAGTGCACAGGGGGCAGGCAATCAGCCCCAGCATTTT
once,NA,TRBV6-4,TRBJ1-6,CASGEFYGGNSPLHF,TGTGCCAGCGGGGAGTTTTACGGAGGCAATTCACCCCTCCACTTT
NA,NA,TRBV7-2,TRBJ1-6,CASSLGRDLYNSPLHF,TGTGCCAGCAGCTTAGGACGGGACTTATATAATTCACCCCTCCACTTT